This T cell receptor beta chain is from a study of CD8 T cells in Susac syndrome. CDR3 size: 13 residues. Trimming took off 5 bases at V and 3 bases at J, with 10 bases between the two ends. Germline CDR1 reads SEHNR; CDR2 reads FQNEAQ (reference sequence). TCR beta sequences were obtained from blood CD8+ and CD4+ T cells. Overall study results and limits: The study's TCR sequencing and HLA analysis covered a relatively small number of individuals, and the study acknowledged this.

As regards this clonotype: The antigen is undetermined.

The RNA, roughly 0.45 to 1 ug, was put through reverse transcription using random hexamers. The TCR beta CDR3 was amplified by immunoSEQ multiplex PCR across 54 Vbeta, 13 Jbeta. Via MiXCR, TCRdb re-called the immunoSEQ multiplex PCR reads, giving one row per CDR3 protein. This table has about 180,000 distinct CDR3 sequences, approximately 96% appearing once. This chain links TRBV7-9 with TRBJ1-1, with D tentatively TRBD1 (5 bases). The origin of this receptor is a human donor with multiple sclerosis. Sequencing used CD8+ T cells from PBMCs. This CDR3 reads CASSTGQHTEAFF. CDR3 sequence (DNA): TGTGCCAGCAGCACCGGACAACACACTGAAGCTTTCTTT.